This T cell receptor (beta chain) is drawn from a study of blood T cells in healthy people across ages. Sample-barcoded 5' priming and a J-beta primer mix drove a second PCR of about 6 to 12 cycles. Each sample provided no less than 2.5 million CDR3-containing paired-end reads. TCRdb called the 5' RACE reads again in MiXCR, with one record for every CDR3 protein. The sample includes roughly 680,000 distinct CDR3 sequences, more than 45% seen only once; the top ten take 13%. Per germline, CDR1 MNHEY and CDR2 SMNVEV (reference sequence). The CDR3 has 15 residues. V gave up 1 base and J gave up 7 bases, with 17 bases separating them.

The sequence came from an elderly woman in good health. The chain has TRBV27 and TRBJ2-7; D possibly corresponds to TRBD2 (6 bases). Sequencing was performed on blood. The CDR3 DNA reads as TGTGCCAGCAGTTTATGGCGGGAAAGGCACAATGAGCAGTACTTC. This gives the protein CASSLWRERHNEQYF.